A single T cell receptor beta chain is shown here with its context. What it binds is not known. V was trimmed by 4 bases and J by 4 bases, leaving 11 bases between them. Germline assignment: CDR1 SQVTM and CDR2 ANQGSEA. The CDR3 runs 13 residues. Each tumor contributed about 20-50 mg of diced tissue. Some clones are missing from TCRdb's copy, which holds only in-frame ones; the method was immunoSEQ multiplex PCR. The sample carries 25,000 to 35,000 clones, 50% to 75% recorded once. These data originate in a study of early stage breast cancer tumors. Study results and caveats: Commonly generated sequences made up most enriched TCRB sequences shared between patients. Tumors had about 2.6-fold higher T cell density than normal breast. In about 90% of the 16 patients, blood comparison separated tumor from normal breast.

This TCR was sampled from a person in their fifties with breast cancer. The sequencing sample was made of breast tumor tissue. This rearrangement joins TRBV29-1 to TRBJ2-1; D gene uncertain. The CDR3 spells CSVGGGAYNEQFF. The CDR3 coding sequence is TGCAGCGTTGGTGGCGGAGCTTACAATGAGCAGTTCTTC.